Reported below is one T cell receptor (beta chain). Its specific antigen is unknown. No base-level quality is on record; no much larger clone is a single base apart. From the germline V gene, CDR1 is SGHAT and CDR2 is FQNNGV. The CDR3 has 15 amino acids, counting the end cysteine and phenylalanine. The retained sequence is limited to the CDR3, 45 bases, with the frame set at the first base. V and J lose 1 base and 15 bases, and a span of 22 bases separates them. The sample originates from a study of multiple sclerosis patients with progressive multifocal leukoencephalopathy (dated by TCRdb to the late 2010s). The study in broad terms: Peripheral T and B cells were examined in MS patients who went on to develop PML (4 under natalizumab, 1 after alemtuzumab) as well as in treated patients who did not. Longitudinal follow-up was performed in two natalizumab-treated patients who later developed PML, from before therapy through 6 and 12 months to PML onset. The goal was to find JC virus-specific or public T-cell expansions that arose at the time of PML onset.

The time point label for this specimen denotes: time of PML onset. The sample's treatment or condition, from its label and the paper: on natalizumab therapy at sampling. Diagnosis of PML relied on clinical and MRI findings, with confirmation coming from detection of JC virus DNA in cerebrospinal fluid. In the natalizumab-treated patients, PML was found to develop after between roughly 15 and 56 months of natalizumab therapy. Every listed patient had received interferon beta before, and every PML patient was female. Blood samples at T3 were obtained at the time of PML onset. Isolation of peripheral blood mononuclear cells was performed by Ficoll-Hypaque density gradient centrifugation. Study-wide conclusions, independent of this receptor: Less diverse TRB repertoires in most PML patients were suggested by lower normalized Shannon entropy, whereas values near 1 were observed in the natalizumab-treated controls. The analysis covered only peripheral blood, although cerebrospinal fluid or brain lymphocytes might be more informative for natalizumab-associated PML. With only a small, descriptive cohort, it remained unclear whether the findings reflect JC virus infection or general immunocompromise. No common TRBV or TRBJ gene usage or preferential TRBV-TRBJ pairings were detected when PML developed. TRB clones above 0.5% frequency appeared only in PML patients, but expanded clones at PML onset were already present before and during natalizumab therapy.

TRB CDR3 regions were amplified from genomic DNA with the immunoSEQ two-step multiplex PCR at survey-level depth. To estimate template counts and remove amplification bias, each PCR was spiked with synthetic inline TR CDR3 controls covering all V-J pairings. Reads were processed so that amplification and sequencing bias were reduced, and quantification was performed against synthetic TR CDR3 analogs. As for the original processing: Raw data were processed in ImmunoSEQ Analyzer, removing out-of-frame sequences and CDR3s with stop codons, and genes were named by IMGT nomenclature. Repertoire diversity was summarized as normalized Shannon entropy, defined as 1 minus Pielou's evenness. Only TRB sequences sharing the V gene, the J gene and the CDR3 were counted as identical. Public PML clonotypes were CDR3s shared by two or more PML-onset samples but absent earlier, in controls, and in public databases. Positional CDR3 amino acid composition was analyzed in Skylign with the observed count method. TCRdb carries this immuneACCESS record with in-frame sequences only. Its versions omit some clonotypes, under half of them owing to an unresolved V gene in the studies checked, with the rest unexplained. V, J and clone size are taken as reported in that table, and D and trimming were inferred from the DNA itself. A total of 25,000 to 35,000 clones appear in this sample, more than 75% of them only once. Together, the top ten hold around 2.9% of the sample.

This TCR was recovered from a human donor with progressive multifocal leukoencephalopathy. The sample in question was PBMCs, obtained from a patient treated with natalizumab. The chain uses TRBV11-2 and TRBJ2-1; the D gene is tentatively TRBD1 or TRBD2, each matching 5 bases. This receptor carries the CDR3 CASSLVGKNVGRLFF. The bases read TGTGCCAGCAGCTTAGTAGGTAAAAATGTGGGACGTCTGTTCTTC.